This T cell receptor (beta chain) derives from a study of cytomegalovirus exposure and HLA in healthy donors. The PCR had 60 Vbeta and 13 Jbeta primers. Clones were sequenced by immunoSEQ multiplex PCR, and TCRdb holds only the in-frame ones, with some missing. The sample holds around 130,000 clones; roughly 77% are singletons and the top ten take 1.5% to 2%. This clone was found a few times. Its antigen is unknown. The donors comprised healthy bone marrow donors. General study results and limits: By HLA locus, TCR association rates varied in a later analysis, with DRB1 showing the most and HLA-C the fewest. Per a later analysis, 15,000 to 20,000 TCR beta sequences showed association with HLA alleles at 0.05 false discovery rate.

Germline CDR1 MNHNY, CDR2 SVGAGI (reference sequence). V was trimmed by 2 bases and J by 8 bases, leaving 6 bases between them. The CDR3 consists of 11 residues. This clonotype was sampled from a man aged 40-49 years in good health and CMV-seronegative. This chain connects TRBV6-6 to TRBJ1-2; no firm D call. Sequencing input: PBMCs. This CDR3 reads CASSYGEGYTF. CDR3 in DNA: TGTGCCAGCAGTTACGGAGAGGGCTACACCTTC.